Listed below are T cell receptor beta chains from one sample, sequenced in a study of memory CD4+ T cells and cytomegalovirus serostatus. Method: immunoSEQ multiplex PCR; TCRdb's copy keeps in-frame clones and lacks some. The table shows about 53,000 clones, with 78% occurring only once. The sample taken for sequencing was memory CD4+ T cells from blood. The receptors originated from an adult in good health and CMV-seronegative. CDR3s include the opening cysteine and the closing phenylalanine or tryptophan. Each record gives: D gene, V gene, J gene, clone size, CDR3 DNA, CDR3 protein. A D gene is named only where the DNA matches it firmly. Not every row has a clone size; where given, it reads once, few, many or a size class.

TRBD1,TRBV14,TRBJ2-7,.,TGTGCCAGCAGCCAACCCGGACAGGGGAGGTACGAGCAGTACTTC,CASSQPGQGRYEQYF
.,TRBV11-2,TRBJ2-2,.,TGTGCCAGCAGCACCCGCACCGGGGAGCTGTTTTTT,CASSTRTGELFF
TRBD1,TRBV7-2,TRBJ1-2,.,TGTGCCAGCAGCTTATCACCGGGACAGGGGTCCGATGGCTACACCTTC,CASSLSPGQGSDGYTF
.,TRBV7-2,TRBJ1-6,.,TGTGCCAGCAGCTTACCGGGCTCCTATAATTCACCCCTCCACTTT,CASSLPGSYNSPLHF
TRBD2,TRBV15,TRBJ2-7,.,TGTGCCACCAGCAGGGTCCAGCGGGGGACTACCTACGAGCAGTACTTC,CATSRVQRGTTYEQYF
.,TRBV5-4,TRBJ1-2,.,TGTGCCAGCAGCCATATCGACACGGGGGGCTACACCTTC,CASSHIDTGGYTF
TRBD2,TRBV5-1,TRBJ2-1,.,TGCGCCAGCAGCCCGACTAGCGGGGGGGGTTACAATGAGCAGTTCTTC,CASSPTSGGGYNEQFF
.,TRBV30,TRBJ1-6,.,TGTGCCTGGAAACAGGGTAATAGGGATTCACCCCTCCACTTT,CAWKQGNRDSPLHF
TRBD2,TRBV9,TRBJ2-1,.,TGTGCCAGCAGCGTCGTGGGCGGGGGGACCTACAATGAGCAGTTCTTC,CASSVVGGGTYNEQFF
.,TRBV12-5,TRBJ1-4,few,TGTGCTAGTGCCACTGAAGGGACAACTAATGAAAAACTGTTTTTT,CASATEGTTNEKLFF
.,TRBV30,TRBJ1-2,.,TGTGCCTGGAGTGTACGCGGGGGAGGCTACACCTTC,CAWSVRGGGYTF
TRBD1,TRBV7-6,TRBJ1-4,.,TGTGCCAGCAGCTTACAGGGGGGTAATGAAAAACTGTTTTTT,CASSLQGGNEKLFF
.,TRBV5-1,TRBJ1-5,.,TGCGCCAGCAGCTTAGGACAGCCTGATCAGCCCCAGCATTTT,CASSLGQPDQPQHF
.,TRBV7-8,TRBJ2-1,.,TGTGCCAGCCCAATTTTGGAGGGCGGCAATGAGCAGTTCTTC,CASPILEGGNEQFF
.,TRBV20-1,TRBJ2-1,.,TGCAGTGCTCGGAGGAGTTATGAGCAGTTCTTC,CSARRSYEQFF
TRBD1,TRBV11-2,TRBJ1-4,.,TGTGCCAGCAGCCCCGGGACAGGGTATGAAAAACTGTTTTTT,CASSPGTGYEKLFF
.,TRBV6-1,TRBJ2-5,few,TGTGCCAGCAGCCCCCAAGAGACCCAGTACTTC,CASSPQETQYF
TRBD1,TRBV9,TRBJ1-2,.,TGTGCCAGCAGCCCGCAGGGGGGTAGGGACTATGGCTACACCTTC,CASSPQGGRDYGYTF
TRBD1,TRBV15,TRBJ1-2,.,TGTGCCACCAGCAGAGATCCGTCGGGACAGGGCCCGCCGAACTATGGCTACACCTTC,CATSRDPSGQGPPNYGYTF
TRBD1,TRBV2,TRBJ2-7,.,TGTGCCAGCAGTGTTGGGTCAGGGGGCCCCTACGAGCAGTACTTC,CASSVGSGGPYEQYF
.,TRBV27,TRBJ1-3,.,TGTGCCAGCAGTCCTAGAGTAGACACCATATATTTT,CASSPRVDTIYF
.,TRBV5-1,TRBJ2-1,.,TGCGCCAGCAGCTTGGATACCGGGAGAAACAATGAGCAGTTCTTC,CASSLDTGRNNEQFF
.,TRBV5-6,TRBJ2-7,.,TGTGCCAGCAGCTCGCAGGGTGACGAGCAGTACTTC,CASSSQGDEQYF
.,TRBV5-6,TRBJ1-1,.,TGTGCCAGCAGCTCCGCCAGTAAGGGTTTCGGCACTGAAGCTTTCTTT,CASSSASKGFGTEAFF
.,TRBV4-2,TRBJ1-3,.,TGTGCCAGCAGCCAAGAGGTTAGTCAGGAGGGAAACACCATATATTTT,CASSQEVSQEGNTIYF
.,TRBV5-4,TRBJ1-1,.,TGTGCCAGCCGAAAAGTCGGGGCCGTTGAAGCTTTCTTT,CASRKVGAVEAFF
.,TRBV7-2,TRBJ2-3,.,TGTGCCAGCAGCTTAACCCGGACGGGGTCGCAGTATTTT,CASSLTRTGSQYF
.,TRBV7-8,TRBJ1-6,.,TGTGCCAGCACCCAAGGGTCACCCCTCCACTTT,CASTQGSPLHF
.,TRBV30,TRBJ1-6,.,TGTGCCTGGAGTGTACGGGGAGAATCACCCCTCCACTTT,CAWSVRGESPLHF
TRBD2,TRBV7-8,TRBJ2-3,.,TGTGCCAGCAGCTTACTAGCGGGGGTTGTCACAGATACGCAGTATTTT,CASSLLAGVVTDTQYF
.,TRBV6-4,TRBJ1-5,.,TGTGCCAGCAGTGTTGGGGGAAGCAATCAGCCCCAGCATTTT,CASSVGGSNQPQHF
.,TRBV28,TRBJ1-2,.,TGTGCCAGCATGGCAGGGAGAAATGGCTACACCTTC,CASMAGRNGYTF
.,TRBV9,TRBJ2-3,.,TGTGCCAGCAGCTTTCTGGGGACAGATACGCAGTATTTT,CASSFLGTDTQYF
TRBD2,TRBV18,TRBJ2-1,.,TGTGCCAGCACCCTCGCGGGGGCCTACAATGAGCAGTTCTTC,CASTLAGAYNEQFF
.,TRBV7-2,TRBJ2-1,.,TGTGCCAGCAGCTTACTCAGGGGCCATGAGCAGTTCTTC,CASSLLRGHEQFF
.,TRBV19,TRBJ1-5,few,TGTGCCAGTAGTATACAGACAGCTACTAATCAGCCCCAGCATTTT,CASSIQTATNQPQHF
.,TRBV7-2,TRBJ1-4,.,TGTGCCAGCAGCTTAGCGGGGGCAGGGGATGAAAAACTGTTTTTT,CASSLAGAGDEKLFF
.,TRBV9,TRBJ2-1,.,TGTGCCAGCAGCCCTTATGATGGGATACTCTCCTACAATGAGCAGTTCTTC,CASSPYDGILSYNEQFF
.,TRBV27,TRBJ1-1,.,TGTGCCAGCAGTTTATTTCCCCGCCAGGGACGGGTTGGGGGGAACACTGAAGCTTTCTTT,CASSLFPRQGRVGGNTEAFF
TRBD1,TRBV29-1,TRBJ1-6,.,TGCAGCGTTCCCGGGACAGGTGGTAATTCACCCCTCCACTTT,CSVPGTGGNSPLHF
.,TRBV4-1,TRBJ2-2,.,TGCGCCAGCAGCCAGGTGACAAGCAACACCGGGGAGCTGTTTTTT,CASSQVTSNTGELFF
.,TRBV4-2,TRBJ2-1,once,TGTGCCAGCAGCCAGGCGGGTCGTAAGGAGCAGTTCTTC,CASSQAGRKEQFF
.,TRBV28,TRBJ1-4,.,TGTGCCAGCAGATCACAGGGTAGACTGTTTTTT,CASRSQGRLFF
.,TRBV29-1,TRBJ2-7,few,TGCAGCGTCCTTACATTTTTTGAGCAGTACTTC,CSVLTFFEQYF
.,TRBV5-8,TRBJ2-5,.,TGTGCCAGCAGCCTCAGACAGACGGAGACCCAGTACTTC,CASSLRQTETQYF
.,TRBV29-1,TRBJ1-1,.,TGCAGCGTTGAAAGGGGGACAAACACTGAAGCTTTCTTT,CSVERGTNTEAFF
.,TRBV19,TRBJ2-3,few,TGTGCCAGTAGTATGCTGAGGGATACGCAGTATTTT,CASSMLRDTQYF
.,TRBV19,TRBJ1-6,.,TGTGCCAGTAGTGAACAGTCTTCAAATTCACCCCTCCACTTT,CASSEQSSNSPLHF
.,TRBV7-9,TRBJ1-5,few,TGTGCCAGCAGCCTAGCGGACCAGCCCCAGCATTTT,CASSLADQPQHF
.,TRBV4-3,TRBJ2-3,.,TGCGCCAGCAGCCAGGAGGGGCGCGGAACAGATACGCAGTATTTT,CASSQEGRGTDTQYF
TRBD1,TRBV6-6,TRBJ2-7,.,TGTGCCAGCAGTTACCCACCGGGACAGGGTTCCGAGCAGTACTTC,CASSYPPGQGSEQYF
.,TRBV5-1,TRBJ2-3,.,TGCGCCAGCAGCTCCGGCCGGGAGCCCGCGCGGGATACGCAGTATTTT,CASSSGREPARDTQYF
TRBD1,TRBV5-1,TRBJ2-7,once,TGCGCCAGCAGCTTGACGTGGACAGGTTACGAGCAGTACTTC,CASSLTWTGYEQYF
TRBD2,TRBV30,TRBJ2-1,once,TGTGCCTGGAGTGTACCCAGCGGGGGGTACAATGAGCAGTTCTTC,CAWSVPSGGYNEQFF
.,TRBV7-8,TRBJ1-4,.,TGTGCCAGCAGCTTATATCTTGGGTCGGATGAAAAACTGTTTTTT,CASSLYLGSDEKLFF
TRBD1,TRBV4-2,TRBJ2-7,.,TGTGCCAGCAGCCAAGCCCTGCCAATAGGACAGGGTGCGTCCTACGAGCAGTACTTC,CASSQALPIGQGASYEQYF
TRBD1,TRBV6-1,TRBJ1-4,.,TGTGCCAGCAGGGAAGGGGACAGGTCTAATGAAAAACTGTTTTTT,CASREGDRSNEKLFF